This T cell receptor (beta chain) derives from a study of blood T cell repertoires in COVID-19. On the study more broadly: The origin of the acute and convalescent COVID-19 samples was the United States, Italy and Spain. Sources were T cells, B-cell-depleted T cells, or PBMCs; the material itself was cDNA or gDNA.

The V gene end was trimmed by 5 bases and the J gene end by 6 bases; junction bases not matched to a gene: 10. From germline, CDR1 is SNHLY and CDR2 FYNNEI. This CDR3 region has 14 residues. Profiled with immunoSEQ multiplex PCR; TCRdb holds only in-frame clones, not every one. The sample has about 200,000 clones, less than 90% seen once. This TCR derives from a human donor in a cohort sampled during active COVID-19. This chain joins TRBV2 and TRBJ2-7; TRBD1 agrees at 7 bases. Sequenced: peripheral blood. Written as DNA, the CDR3 is TGTGCCAGCAGTCAGAACAGGGGTACTCCCGAGCAGTACTTC. This gives the protein CASSQNRGTPEQYF.